This T cell receptor beta chain was retrieved from a study of blood T cells in healthy people across ages. General observations from the study: The diversity estimates, figures obtained from one million T cells, were considered underestimates. PBMCs that were unsorted prevented a conclusive naive versus antigen-experienced comparison.

The authors ran a second PCR of roughly 6 to 11 cycles using a sample-barcoded 5' primer and a J-beta primer mix. Every cDNA molecule bore a tag from a template-switch adaptor containing 12 random nucleotides. A single record per CDR3 protein comes from TCRdb applying MiXCR to the 5' RACE reads. The sample yields about 510,000 distinct CDR3 sequences, about 27% seen once. Of note for this clonotype: What it recognizes is unknown.

These data were likewise used in another study, on T cells of mothers and their children. This second study notes: RNA extracted was entirely used for cDNA synthesis, approximately 1.6 ug per 15 ul.

The sequence came from a boy under 10 years old in good health. The specimen was blood.

CDR3 sequence: CASSGTWDRMNTEAFF. CDR3 nucleotide sequence: TGCGCCAGCAGCGGAACATGGGACAGAATGAACACTGAAGCTTTCTTT. The chain joins TRBV5-1 to TRBJ1-1; TRBD1 agrees at 7 bases. This CDR3 comprises 16 residues. Looked up from germline, CDR1 is SGHRS and CDR2 is YFSETQ. Trimming took 4 bases from V and 0 from J; bases not matched to a gene: 9. The whole variable domain, remainder taken from reference TRBV5-1 and TRBJ1-1, is KAGVTQTPRYLIKTRGQQVTLSCSPISGHRSVSWYQQTPGQGLQFLFEYFSETQRNKGNFPGRFSGRQFSNSRSEMNVSTLELGDSALYLCASSGTWDRMNTEAFFGQGTRLTVV.